What follows are 31 T cell receptor beta chains derived from one specimen sequenced in a study of T cell repertoires in cytomegalovirus infection. TCRdb processed the reads anew with MiXCR; each CDR3 protein has one entry. The table shows about 260,000 distinct CDR3 sequences, with 12% to 15% occurring only once. Input material: PBMCs. All receptors derive from a human donor in good health (CMV status not recorded). Some clones in this sample may be carry-over from other donors' samples.

This clonotype was seen at least ten times. The chain uses TRBV2 and TRBJ2-5; the D call may be TRBD1 or TRBD2 (5 bases each). The germline gives CDR1 SNHLY, CDR2 FYNNEI. The CDR3 contains 12 residues. The V end lost 11 bases, the J end lost 2 bases, and 12 bases lay between the germline ends. CDR3 in amino acids: CARRDAQETQYF. In DNA form, the CDR3 reads TGTGCCCGTAGGGACGCACAAGAGACCCAGTACTTC.

This sequence joins TRBV6-1 and TRBJ1-2; D is possibly TRBD1 (5 bases). V dropped 8 bases and J dropped 0 bases, with 10 bases sitting between them. Germline loops: CDR1 MNHNS, CDR2 SASEGT. The CDR3 loop spans 13 amino acids. Written as DNA, the CDR3 is TGTGCCAGCGGGACCCCCCCTAACTATGGCTACACCTTC. Translation gives CASGTPPNYGYTF.

This chain uses TRBV15 with TRBJ2-2; D gene uncertain. This CDR3 is built from 13 residues. The germline V and J ends were trimmed by 0 bases and 9 bases, with 8 bases remaining between them. The germline V gene has CDR1 LNHNV and CDR2 YYDKDF (reference sequence). The CDR3 nucleotides are TGTGCCACCAGCAGAGATCCGGGCAGGGAGCTGTTTTTT. It translates to CATSRDPGRELFF.

This clonotype was seen more than once but under ten times. This chain links TRBV29-1 with TRBJ1-1; D possibly corresponds to TRBD1 (5 bases). The germline V gene encodes CDR1 SQVTM and CDR2 ANQGSEA. V shed 4 bases and J shed 10 bases, with 10 bases lying between them. CDR3 length: 10 residues. The CDR3 is CSVGGPRAFF. CDR3 bases: TGCAGCGTTGGGGGCCCAAGAGCTTTCTTT.

In this sample, this clonotype turned up a few times. The chain couples TRBV7-8 to TRBJ2-3, with D perhaps matching TRBD1 or TRBD2 (7 bases each). V gave up 8 bases and J gave up 4 bases, with 22 bases separating them. Per the germline V gene, CDR1 is SGHVS and CDR2 is FQNEAQ. The CDR3 sequence is 16 residues long. Written as DNA, the CDR3 is TGTGCCAGCGATCAGGGGGGGTACGGGGACGCAGATACGCAGTATTTT. Its translation: CASDQGGYGDADTQYF.

The chain uses TRBV18 and TRBJ2-1; no definite D call. This CDR3 is 17 amino acids long. The V end lost 5 bases, the J end lost 5 bases, and 22 bases lay between the germline ends. Per the germline V gene, CDR1 is KGHSH and CDR2 is LQKENI. As DNA, the CDR3 is TGTGCCAGCTCATCGGCCGTGGGAACTACATGGAACAATGAGCAGTTCTTC. It specifies CASSSAVGTTWNNEQFF.

The genes are TRBV11-2 and TRBJ2-5, with TRBD2 as a possible D gene (6 bases). The CDR3 contains 14 residues. Germline CDR1 is SGHAT and CDR2 is FQNNGV. V lost 4 bases and J 4 bases, leaving 13 bases between the germline ends. The CDR3 region is CASSSRRAGETQYF. The CDR3 DNA reads TGTGCCAGCAGCTCGAGGAGGGCGGGAGAGACCCAGTACTTC. Looking up the rest from reference TRBV11-2 and TRBJ2-5 gives the full variable domain: EAGVAQSPRYKIIEKRQSVAFWCNPISGHATLYWYQQILGQGPKLLIQFQNNGVVDDSQLPKDRFSAERLKGVDSTLKIQPAKLEDSAVYLCASSSRRAGETQYFGPGTRLLVL.

This clonotype was found a few times. This chain uses TRBV4-1 with TRBJ2-2; D is possibly TRBD1 (5 bases). V was shortened by 0 bases and J by 0 bases, with 11 bases between the two germline ends. The V gene's germline CDR1 is MGHRA and CDR2 YSYEKL. The CDR3 loop spans 17 amino acids. CDR3: CASSQDWQGANTGELFF. CDR3 bases: TGCGCCAGCAGCCAAGATTGGCAGGGCGCGAACACCGGGGAGCTGTTTTTT.

This clonotype appeared a few times. This sequence joins TRBV20-1 and TRBJ2-5; the match to TRBD1 covers 10 bases. Germline V gives CDR1 DFQATT, CDR2 SNEGSKA (reference sequence). Germline trimming cut 5 bases from V and 5 bases from J; bases unmatched to any gene: 5. There are 13 residues in the CDR3. CDR3 bases: TGCAGTGCTGGGACAGGGGCCCGGGAGACCCAGTACTTC. Protein sequence: CSAGTGARETQYF.

This clonotype was counted a few times. V and J are TRBV11-1 and TRBJ2-7, with unresolved D. Trimming took 8 bases from V and 2 from J, leaving 10 bases between them. The CDR3 has 12 residues. From germline, CDR1 is SGHAT and CDR2 FQDESV (reference sequence). CDR3 nucleotide sequence: TGTGCCAGCGCGCACGAAACCTACGAGCAGTACTTC. Its translation: CASAHETYEQYF.

This clonotype showed up many times. V and J are TRBV11-2 and TRBJ2-1; 9 bases fit TRBD2. Trimming took 1 base from V and 8 from J; bases not matched to a gene: 6. The V gene's germline CDR1 is SGHAT and CDR2 FQNNGV. The CDR3 has 15 residues. The DNA of the CDR3 is TGTGCCAGCAGCTTAGTGGCTAGCGGGAACTATGAGCAGTTCTTC. This codes for CASSLVASGNYEQFF.

The sample holds many counts of this clonotype. The chain joins TRBV11-2 to TRBJ1-1, with D maybe TRBD1 (6 bases). CDR1 and CDR2 from the germline V gene are SGHAT and FQNNGV. The CDR3 is 15 amino acids. Trimming took off 4 bases at V and 5 bases at J, with 17 bases between the two ends. The CDR3 spells CASSSRGRVETEAFF. DNA for the CDR3: TGTGCCAGCAGCTCCAGGGGCAGGGTCGAGACTGAAGCTTTCTTT.

This clonotype has at least ten counts. The rearrangement uses TRBV4-1 and TRBJ2-5; D may be TRBD2 (6 bases). The CDR3 has 14 residues. The V gene lost 0 bases and the J gene lost 7 bases, with 12 bases spanning the gap. Germline loops: CDR1 MGHRA, CDR2 YSYEKL. This chain's CDR3 is CASSQDGGVGTQYF. CDR3 in DNA: TGCGCCAGCAGCCAAGACGGCGGGGTAGGGACCCAGTACTTC.

The V call is TRBV5-4, the J call TRBJ2-3, with a tentative D call TRBD2 (7 bases). The CDR3 spans 16 residues. V gave up 6 bases and J gave up 0 bases, with 17 bases separating them. Germline CDR1 and CDR2: SGHNT and YYREEE (reference sequence). The CDR3 loop is CASTVDGGLSTDTQYF. The CDR3 DNA reads as TGTGCCAGCACCGTAGACGGGGGGCTTAGCACAGATACGCAGTATTTT.

Many counts were recorded for this clonotype. CDR3 DNA: TGTGCCAGCAGCCCCACCTCCCCCGAGCAGTACTTC. Residues: CASSPTSPEQYF. The chain has TRBV7-8 and TRBJ2-7; no reliable D call. The length of the CDR3 is 12 residues. With 5 bases removed from V and 6 bases from J, the gap between germline ends came to 11 bases. Looked up from germline, CDR1 is SGHVS and CDR2 is FQNEAQ. Full variable domain (rest looked up from reference TRBV7-8 and TRBJ2-7): GAGVSQSPRYKVAKRGQDVALRCDPISGHVSLFWYQQALGQGPEFLTYFQNEAQLDKSGLPSDRFFAERPEGSVSTLKIQRTQQEDSAVYLCASSPTSPEQYFGPGTRLTVT.

This clonotype has ten or more counts. V gene TRBV19 combines with J gene TRBJ2-5, with TRBD2 identical over 11 bases. Germline CDR1 is LNHDA and CDR2 is SQIVND (reference sequence). CDR3 size: 14 residues. This CDR3 is CASGASGGRETQYF. The DNA for the CDR3 is TGTGCTTCAGGGGCTAGCGGGGGGCGAGAGACCCAGTACTTC.

The V gene is TRBV10-3, the J gene TRBJ2-1; 7 bases align to TRBD2. V trimming: 5 bases; J trimming: 3 bases; junction bases outside the gene matches: 13. The CDR3 totals 17 residues. The germline V gene has CDR1 ENHRY and CDR2 SYGVKD. The CDR3 loop is CAISSPSGPRNYNEQFF. In nucleotides, the CDR3 is TGTGCCATCAGTAGCCCTAGCGGACCTAGAAACTACAATGAGCAGTTCTTC.

Ten or more counts support this clonotype. The V and J genes are TRBV5-6 and TRBJ2-7, with a tentative D call TRBD2 (5 bases). Germline V gene sequence: CDR1 SGHDT, CDR2 YYEEEE. CDR3 size: 13 residues. Trimming removed 0 bases at V and 3 bases at J, with 7 bases between. CDR3 residues: CASSLGERYEQYF. CDR3 bases: TGTGCCAGCAGCTTGGGGGAGCGCTACGAGCAGTACTTC.

A few counts support this clonotype. The chain employs TRBV20-1 and TRBJ2-1; 7 bases are shared with TRBD2. Germline assignment: CDR1 DFQATT and CDR2 SNEGSKA (reference sequence). V shed 0 bases, J shed 4 bases, and the junction held 9 bases outside the gene matches. CDR3 length: 16 residues. The CDR3 is CSARDFQRDVYNEQFF. The CDR3 DNA is TGCAGTGCTAGAGATTTCCAGCGGGATGTTTACAATGAGCAGTTCTTC.

This clonotype appeared many times. The chain couples TRBV27 to TRBJ2-5; TRBD2 aligns across 11 bases. With 5 bases clipped from V and 4 bases from J, the junction kept 9 bases outside the gene matches. The CDR3 spans 16 residues. The V gene's germline CDR1 is MNHEY and CDR2 SMNVEV (reference sequence). As DNA, the CDR3 is TGTGCCAGCAGTCCAACCGGGACTAGCGGAGGAGAGACCCAGTACTTC. It encodes CASSPTGTSGGETQYF.

This clonotype came up many times. The J gene is TRBJ2-1, the V gene TRBV7-3; D is perhaps TRBD1 (5 bases). The CDR3 spans 15 residues. From germline, CDR1 is SGHTA and CDR2 FQGTGA. V dropped 2 bases and J dropped 1 base, with 9 bases sitting between them. In nucleotides, the CDR3 is TGTGCCAGCAGCTTAGTAGGGGATTCCTACAATGAGCAGTTCTTC. Amino acid sequence: CASSLVGDSYNEQFF.

This clonotype was counted many times. This chain joins TRBV27 and TRBJ2-7; D gene uncertain. The length of the CDR3 is 11 residues. With 4 bases removed from V and 5 bases from J, the gap between germline ends came to 6 bases. Per germline, CDR1 MNHEY and CDR2 SMNVEV (reference sequence). The DNA for the CDR3 is TGTGCCAGCAGTTATTTCGACGAGCAGTACTTC. Translation: CASSYFDEQYF.

This clonotype was detected only a few times. The chain joins TRBV20-1 to TRBJ2-4; D is ambiguous. In germline, CDR1 is DFQATT, CDR2 SNEGSKA (reference sequence). V shed 0 bases and J shed 0 bases, with 9 bases lying between them. The CDR3 loop spans 15 amino acids. As DNA, the CDR3 is TGCAGTGCTAGAGATCTGCGACTAGCCAAAAACATTCAGTACTTC. As protein: CSARDLRLAKNIQYF.

This clonotype showed up just a few times. The chain combines TRBV11-2 with TRBJ2-1, with D hard to call. CDR1 SGHAT and CDR2 FQNNGV come from the germline V gene. V shed 0 bases and J shed 3 bases, with 9 bases lying between them. The CDR3 spans 15 residues. The CDR3 DNA sequence: TGTGCCAGCAGCTTAGATGGTACTATCTACAATGAGCAGTTCTTC. This gives the protein CASSLDGTIYNEQFF.

This clonotype was observed many times. This CDR3 reads CASSPGQGLNQPQHF. The CDR3, as DNA: TGTGCCAGCTCACCAGGGCAGGGTCTCAATCAGCCCCAGCATTTT. The chain joins TRBV18 to TRBJ1-5, with D tentatively TRBD1 (5 bases). CDR1 KGHSH and CDR2 LQKENI come from the germline V gene. This CDR3 is built from 15 residues. V shed 2 bases and J shed 3 bases, with 11 bases lying between them.

In this sample, this clonotype turned up a few times. The chain recombines TRBV19 with TRBJ2-5; 7 bases are shared with TRBD1. With V trimmed by 6 bases and J by 0 bases, 7 bases remained unmatched. The CDR3 runs to 15 residues. Germline CDR1 is LNHDA and CDR2 is SQIVND (reference sequence). In DNA form, the CDR3 reads TGTGCCAGTAGGGGGACAGCAGTATACCAAGAGACCCAGTACTTC. Encoded protein: CASRGTAVYQETQYF.

The table lists this clonotype with many counts. J is TRBJ2-1 and V is TRBV4-1, with D hard to call. CDR1 MGHRA and CDR2 YSYEKL come from the germline V gene. Trimming shortened V by 1 base and J by 7 bases, and 11 bases separated the two germline ends. The CDR3 runs 14 residues. This CDR3 is CASSQGGLGNEQFF. In DNA, the CDR3 is TGCGCCAGCAGCCAAGGTGGGTTGGGGAATGAGCAGTTCTTC.

The J gene is TRBJ2-1, the V gene TRBV5-5; TRBD2 is a possible D gene (6 bases). V gave up 0 bases and J gave up 2 bases, with 9 bases separating them. Looked up from germline, CDR1 is SGHKS and CDR2 is YYEKEE (reference sequence). The CDR3 is made up of 15 amino acids. CDR3 sequence reads: CASSLELAAYNEQFF. CDR3 DNA sequence: TGTGCCAGCAGCTTGGAACTAGCAGCCTACAATGAGCAGTTCTTC.

This clonotype turned up a few times. V gene TRBV11-2 combines with J gene TRBJ1-1; D uncertain. Per the germline V gene, CDR1 is SGHAT and CDR2 is FQNNGV. This CDR3 contains 14 residues. Deletions cut 2 bases from V and 10 bases from J, with 17 bases between. CDR3: CASSLLGIEFGAFF. The CDR3 nucleotides read TGTGCCAGCAGCTTATTAGGGATAGAGTTCGGAGCTTTCTTT.

This clonotype turned up a few times. CDR3 protein: CASSFGQVGAGTQYF. The CDR3 DNA reads TGTGCCAGCAGTTTTGGGCAGGTCGGGGCAGGTACGCAGTATTTT. The genes are TRBV28 and TRBJ2-3; TRBD1 or TRBD2 may be the D gene (5 bases each). The length of the CDR3 is 15 residues. Germline values: CDR1 MDHEN, CDR2 SYDVKM. The V and J ends lost 3 bases and 8 bases respectively, with 18 bases between them.

This clonotype was picked up a small number of times. The J gene is TRBJ1-1, the V gene TRBV4-1; D not resolved. Germline CDR1 and CDR2: MGHRA and YSYEKL. The CDR3 sequence is 12 residues long. V lost 4 bases and J 1 base, leaving 4 bases between the germline ends. The CDR3 here is CASSPSNTEAFF. The CDR3 coding sequence is TGCGCCAGCAGCCCTTCGAACACTGAAGCTTTCTTT.